The entry below gives a single TCR beta chain sequence along with its context. This sample was taken from a study of blood T cell repertoires in COVID-19. Across the whole study: The samples span acute and convalescent COVID-19 from the United States, Italy and Spain. From T cells, B-cell-depleted T cells, or PBMCs came the material, which was cDNA or gDNA.

The authors' processing: The assay estimated nucleated cells by amplifying reference gene primers. Only in-frame clones appear in the TCRdb table, and some are missing; sequencing was by immunoSEQ multiplex PCR. That table is the source of V, J and clone size, and D and trimming were worked out from the DNA. The sample lists about 100,000 clones, just under 85% occurring once. CDR3 length: 14 residues. The germline V gene encodes CDR1 MNHEY and CDR2 SVGAGI. The ends were cut back, 4 bases at V and 7 bases at J, with 16 bases in the middle. The TCR sequence derives from a man in his forties or fifties with active or convalescent COVID-19. The sequencing input was peripheral blood. V is TRBV6-5 and J is TRBJ1-2; possible D gene TRBD1, 6 bases. The CDR3 sequence: CASSSGTSTAGYTF. The CDR3 DNA follows: TGTGCCAGCAGTTCCGGGACATCAACGGCTGGCTACACCTTC.